The rows below give T cell receptor beta chains drawn from one sample of a study of shared clonotypes between healthy human individuals. Clones were read by immunoSEQ multiplex PCR, and TCRdb kept only the in-frame ones, dropping some. Seen here are some 2,000,000 clones, almost 96% observed once, and the top ten hold around 0.13%. The specimen sequenced was naive CD4+ T cells sorted from blood. The receptors here all came from a man between 18 and 35 years old in good health. Both conserved end residues are trimmed from each CDR3. The D gene is left open where the match is weak.

D	V	CDR3
TRBD1	TRBV6-1	ASSERGQYNSPLH
NA	TRBV2	ASSDRRGNTEAF
TRBD1	TRBV5-1	ASSPTGNNEQF
NA	TRBV30	ASFPTAEGYGYT
TRBD2	TRBV6-1	ASIPLAGAYNEQF
NA	TRBV10-3	AISEGQKKVYGYT
NA	TRBV9	ASSPPTSYGYT
NA	TRBV6-6	ASSRTVNEKLF
NA	TRBV2	ASVGSSYNEQF
TRBD2	TRBV4-3	ASSQGTSGGRAAGELF
NA	TRBV5-1	ASSLVGGLNTEAF
NA	TRBV30	AWRPDFAGAF
TRBD2	TRBV9	ASSVSSGRTYNEQF
TRBD1	TRBV5-6	ASSFEQGTGLNEQF
NA	TRBV30	AWREGNSPLH
TRBD1	TRBV6-1	ASSERLGQAGNTIY
NA	TRBV6-6	ASSYPGSAAF
NA	TRBV19	ASSMGDSETYGYT
NA	TRBV7-3	ASSPHPGPTGELF
TRBD1	TRBV6-6	ASSYGQGIEKLF
NA	TRBV5-1	ASSLEGLGGTDTQY
NA	TRBV11-2	ASSFSRSEAEQY
TRBD1	TRBV11-2	ASSLRDRENEQF
NA	TRBV7-3	ASSPTAGFSYEQY
NA	TRBV6-1	ASSDFLGAGSYNEQF
TRBD1	TRBV5-1	ASSLGQGYSNQPQH
NA	TRBV11-2	ASSFGENTEAF
TRBD1	TRBV5-1	ASSITGTEAF
NA	TRBV11-3	ASSLAGRGYT
TRBD2	TRBV2	ASRLAGGRVEQF
TRBD1	TRBV27	ASSSPGQGAYEQY
NA	TRBV29-1	SAQHPGAETQY
TRBD2	TRBV4-3	ASSQDRIAGVYEQY
NA	TRBV10-3	AISDTGTPLH
NA	TRBV4-1	ASSQGQFNEKLF
NA	TRBV9	ASSQWTALDTQY
TRBD1	TRBV6-1	ASRSAEAGGDEQY